The sequence of this T cell receptor beta chain was determined in a study of blood T cell repertoires in COVID-19. The authors' processing: Amplifying reference gene primers gave estimates of nucleated cell counts. Libraries were prepared by immunoSEQ multiplex PCR; TCRdb keeps only in-frame clonotypes and omits some of them. V and J calls and clone size are as listed in that table; D and trimming were resolved from the DNA. This sample has more than 90,000 clones, with around 80% found just once. The germline V and J ends were trimmed by 4 bases and 0 bases, with 14 bases remaining between them. CDR3 length: 15 amino acids. Germline CDR1 SGHRS, CDR2 YFSETQ.

The source of this sequence is a human donor in a cohort sampled during active COVID-19. Specimen: peripheral blood. The rearrangement uses TRBV5-1 and TRBJ2-7, with D possibly matching TRBD1 (6 bases). The CDR3 sequence is CASSVGHRDSYEQYF. The CDR3 DNA reads TGCGCCAGCAGCGTGGGACACCGCGACTCCTACGAGCAGTACTTC.